This T cell receptor beta chain came from a study of cytomegalovirus exposure and HLA in healthy donors. Regarding the study as a whole: In a later analysis, TCR beta V- and J-gene trimming was associated with a missense DCLRE1C variant. Immune exposure was documented only through CMV serostatus. Reportedly, a later analysis found an Asian-associated ancestry cluster had fewer N-insertions than the approximately 640-donor mean. Later on, an analysis tied 18,000 or so TCR beta sequences to HLA alleles at 0.05 false discovery rate.

Of note for this clone: Antigen specificity is unknown.

Both 60 Vbeta primers and 13 Jbeta primers went into the PCR. Sequencing was performed with immunoSEQ multiplex PCR; in TCRdb, only in-frame clones are kept and a portion is missing. The data contain 180,000 or so clones, 80% to 90% of them singletons. Germline V gives CDR1 SEHNR, CDR2 FQNEAQ (reference sequence). Trimming removed 1 base from V and 7 bases from J, with 11 bases in between. This CDR3 is built from 13 residues. The genes are TRBV7-9 and TRBJ2-7, with TRBD1 as a possible D gene (5 bases). The sample was PBMCs. This TCR derives from a woman aged 18-29 years in good health and CMV-seropositive. In DNA, the CDR3 is TGTGCCAGCAGCTTAGGCAGACCAGGGGAGCAGTACTTC. It specifies CASSLGRPGEQYF.